Presented here are 30 T cell receptor beta chains from one specimen sequenced in a study of identical twins. In TCRdb, the 5' RACE reads were re-called with MiXCR into one record per CDR3 protein. The sample lists a few hundred thousand distinct CDR3 sequences; over 11% were seen once. The sample also formed part of further work on yellow fever vaccine responses in identical twins.

The sequencing sample was made of CD4+ T cells sorted from blood. The receptor source for this set is a woman in her late teens or twenties in good health.

The V call is TRBV12-3 or TRBV12-4, the J call TRBJ2-6; tentatively, D is TRBD1 (6 bases). The CDR3 sequence is 16 residues long. V was cut by 10 bases and J by 0 bases, with 16 bases left in between. The CDR3 nucleotides are TGTGCCATCTCCCGGGACACTCGCTCTGGGGCCAACGTCCTGACTTTC. Residues: CAISRDTRSGANVLTF.

The chain joins TRBV20-1 to TRBJ2-3; possibly TRBD2 for D (7 bases). This CDR3 spans 15 amino acids. V was clipped by 7 bases and J by 1 base, with 18 bases between them. The germline CDR1 and CDR2 sequences are DFQATT and SNEGSKA (reference sequence). CDR3 in amino acids: CSEGGAQRGTDTQYF. The CDR3 coding sequence is TGCAGTGAGGGGGGGGCCCAGAGGGGCACAGATACGCAGTATTTT.

The V and J genes are TRBV5-1 and TRBJ2-7; 9 bases align to TRBD1. Per germline, CDR1 SGHRS and CDR2 YFSETQ. CDR3 length: 14 amino acids. With 3 bases clipped from V and 6 bases from J, the junction kept 7 bases outside the gene matches. The CDR3 is CASSSGTGSGEQYF. The CDR3 DNA reads TGCGCCAGCAGCTCCGGGACAGGGTCAGGCGAGCAGTACTTC.

In its sample, this clonotype was seen many times. The rearrangement links TRBV20-1 to TRBJ1-1, with no clear D. This CDR3 is 10 amino acids long. Germline V lookup: CDR1 DFQATT, CDR2 SNEGSKA (reference sequence). V lost 7 bases and J 4 bases, leaving 7 bases between the germline ends. The CDR3 protein is CSVWGTEAFF. CDR3 DNA: TGCAGTGTATGGGGCACTGAAGCTTTCTTT.

In its sample, this clonotype was seen a few times. The chain combines TRBV7-2 with TRBJ2-5; TRBD1 might be the D (6 bases). This CDR3 contains 16 residues. V was trimmed by 5 bases and J by 2 bases, leaving 18 bases between them. Per the germline V gene, CDR1 is SGHTA and CDR2 is FQGNSA. The CDR3 DNA is TGTGCCAGCAGCCCAGGATACCGGGACACTCAAGAGACCCAGTACTTC. This encodes CASSPGYRDTQETQYF.

Many counts were recorded for this clonotype. The CDR3 sequence is CASSLFRAQNAYEQYF. Written as DNA, the CDR3 is TGTGCCAGCAGCTTGTTTCGCGCCCAGAACGCCTACGAGCAGTACTTC. This sequence joins TRBV11-2 and TRBJ2-7, with D hard to call. Germline assignment: CDR1 SGHAT and CDR2 FQNNGV. This CDR3 contains 16 residues. Trimming pared 3 bases from V and 2 bases from J, leaving 17 bases between.

The chain recombines TRBV20-1 with TRBJ2-3; 9 bases map to TRBD2. The CDR3 consists of 12 residues. Trimming removed 6 bases from V and 8 bases from J; junction bases left unmatched: 6. Germline V lookup: CDR1 DFQATT, CDR2 SNEGSKA (reference sequence). CDR3 sequence: CSAETSGPTQYF. In nucleotides, the CDR3 is TGCAGTGCGGAGACTAGCGGCCCTACGCAGTATTTT.

This clonotype was seen a few times. The chain carries TRBV5-1 and TRBJ2-5, with a tentative D call TRBD1 (6 bases). Germline lookup yields CDR1 SGHRS and CDR2 YFSETQ. This CDR3 has 14 residues. Trimming pared 4 bases from V and 4 bases from J, leaving 14 bases between. The CDR3 protein is CASSQDRDTETQYF. In DNA form, the CDR3 reads TGCGCCAGCAGCCAAGACCGGGACACAGAGACCCAGTACTTC.

This clonotype came up a few times. DNA of the CDR3: TGTGCCAGCAGCACAGCGTGGGGGGCGCGGGACTCCTACAATGAGCAGTTCTTC. This gives the protein CASSTAWGARDSYNEQFF. The chain combines TRBV28 with TRBJ2-1, with D possibly called TRBD1 or TRBD2 (6 bases each). The CDR3 has 18 amino acids. V was pared by 6 bases and J by 0 bases, with 21 bases between. CDR1 is MDHEN, CDR2 SYDVKM, per germline.

This clonotype was picked up many times. The chain links TRBV6-1 to TRBJ1-6; TRBD1 aligns across 7 bases. CDR1 and CDR2 (germline): MNHNS, SASEGT. The CDR3 has 12 residues. J lost 10 bases, V lost 6 bases, and 3 bases had no gene match. The CDR3, as DNA: TGTGCCAGCAGGACAGGGTACTCACCCCTCCACTTT. Amino acids: CASRTGYSPLHF.

The sample holds a few counts of this clonotype. V usage is TRBV7-9 and J usage is TRBJ2-4; D is unclear. The V gene's germline CDR1 is SEHNR and CDR2 FQNEAQ (reference sequence). This CDR3 is 14 amino acids long. The V end lost 3 bases, the J end lost 8 bases, and 14 bases lay between the germline ends. The DNA for the CDR3 is TGTGCCAGCAGCTTGGCCGGTCCCTTCGACATTCAGTACTTC. This encodes CASSLAGPFDIQYF.

This rearrangement joins TRBV6-1 to TRBJ1-5; the D is unclear. The CDR3 is 15 amino acids. Germline CDR1 MNHNS, CDR2 SASEGT. V was clipped by 6 bases and J by 0 bases, with 12 bases between them. The CDR3 loop reads CASRRSPYSNQPQHF. The CDR3 nucleotides are TGTGCCAGCAGAAGGTCACCTTATAGCAATCAGCCCCAGCATTTT.

This clonotype was recorded at least ten times. The chain combines TRBV10-3 with TRBJ1-1; D is undetermined. V lost 3 bases and J lost 1, with 12 bases in between. This CDR3 is 15 amino acids long. Germline CDR1 and CDR2: ENHRY and SYGVKD. The CDR3 DNA sequence: TGTGCCATCAGTGATGCCAGGCCCTCGAACACTGAAGCTTTCTTT. Translation gives CAISDARPSNTEAFF.

The chain carries TRBV4-1 and TRBJ2-7, with TRBD2 matching 14 bases. The CDR3 has 18 residues. Germline loops: CDR1 MGHRA, CDR2 YSYEKL. V lost 0 bases and J lost 4; bases outside the gene matches: 8. CDR3 amino acids: CASSQEPGLAGDAYEQYF. CDR3 DNA sequence: TGCGCCAGCAGCCAAGAGCCGGGACTAGCGGGGGACGCATACGAGCAGTACTTC.

This clonotype came up many times. The chain uses TRBV29-1 and TRBJ2-1, with 7 nucleotides matching TRBD1. Germline CDR1 SQVTM, CDR2 ANQGSEA. The CDR3 totals 21 residues. The J segment lost 5 bases and the V segment lost 7 bases, leaving 32 bases of the junction unmatched. CDR3 nucleotides: TGCAGCGCCCTCCCCATACGACAGGGACCCGGAAAAAACCTTGGGGACAATGAGCAGTTCTTC. Translated: CSALPIRQGPGKNLGDNEQFF.

J is TRBJ2-5 and V is TRBV6-5; either TRBD1 or TRBD2 may supply D (5 bases each). V shed 2 bases and J shed 9 bases, with 7 bases lying between them. CDR1 is MNHEY and CDR2 is SVGAGI in the germline V gene. CDR3 length equals 11 residues. The CDR3 region has the DNA TGTGCCAGCAGTTACGAGGGGTCCCAGTACTTC. Translating gives CASSYEGSQYF.

This clonotype was observed a handful of times. The chain couples TRBV12-3 or TRBV12-4 to TRBJ2-3, with TRBD1 as a possible D gene (6 bases). There are 16 residues in the CDR3. Trimming took off 4 bases at V and 0 bases at J, with 14 bases between the two ends. CDR3 sequence: CASSSQQGGSTDTQYF. CDR3 nucleotides: TGTGCCAGCAGTTCCCAACAGGGTGGGAGCACAGATACGCAGTATTTT.

There are a few counts of this clonotype. The J gene is TRBJ2-2, the V gene TRBV20-1; D remains unclear. V was trimmed by 6 bases and J by 6 bases, leaving 17 bases between them. This CDR3 region has 14 residues. Germline CDR1 DFQATT, CDR2 SNEGSKA (reference sequence). In DNA form, the CDR3 reads TGCAGTGCCGTCGCTACTCCCGGAGCCGGGGAGCTGTTTTTT. Translated, it gives CSAVATPGAGELFF.

This clonotype was found many times. The gene calls are TRBV28 and TRBJ2-4; D perhaps matches TRBD2 (6 bases). Trimming removed 2 bases at V and 7 bases at J, with 6 bases between. This CDR3 is 12 amino acids long. In germline, CDR1 is MDHEN, CDR2 SYDVKM. The CDR3 reads CASSLGGNIQYF. The DNA for the CDR3 is TGTGCCAGCAGTTTAGGGGGGAACATTCAGTACTTC.

This clonotype appeared many times. This chain links TRBV2 with TRBJ2-7; either TRBD1 or TRBD2 may supply D (5 bases each). Germline V gene lookup returns CDR1 SNHLY and CDR2 FYNNEI. The CDR3 has 15 amino acids. V lost 6 bases and J 1 base, leaving 16 bases between the germline ends. This CDR3 reads CASRVRDARSYEQYF. CDR3 bases: TGTGCCAGCAGGGTCCGGGACGCCAGGTCCTACGAGCAGTACTTC. Full variable domain (rest looked up from reference TRBV2 and TRBJ2-7): EPEVTQTPSHQVTQMGQEVILRCVPISNHLYFYWYRQILGQKVEFLVSFYNNEISEKSEIFDDQFSVERPDGSNFTLKIRSTKLEDSAMYFCASRVRDARSYEQYFGPGTRLTVT.

This clonotype was observed a few times. The chain has TRBV25-1 and TRBJ2-3, with TRBD2 identical over 10 bases. V was clipped by 3 bases and J by 3 bases; unmatched bases: 3. There are 15 residues in the CDR3. The germline V gene encodes CDR1 MGHDK and CDR2 SYGVNS. The CDR3 protein is CASSDPSGSTDTQYF. For the CDR3, the DNA is TGTGCCAGCAGTGACCCTAGCGGGAGTACAGATACGCAGTATTTT.

The sample holds a few counts of this clonotype. CDR3 in amino acids: CASKEETDTQYF. The CDR3 DNA is TGTGCCAGCAAGGAGGAGACAGATACGCAGTATTTT. The chain has TRBV2 and TRBJ2-3; TRBD2 is a possible D gene (5 bases). CDR1 is SNHLY and CDR2 is FYNNEI in the germline V gene. V lost 7 bases and J 3 bases, leaving 8 bases between the germline ends. This CDR3 is built from 12 residues.

This clonotype has a handful of counts. J is TRBJ2-3 and V is TRBV5-5; 7 bases align to TRBD1. CDR1 is SGHKS and CDR2 is YYEKEE in the germline V gene (reference sequence). The J segment lost 3 bases and the V segment lost 4 bases, leaving 8 bases of the junction unmatched. The CDR3 covers 15 residues. In DNA, the CDR3 is TGTGCCAGCAGCGCGTTACGACAGGGAACAGATACGCAGTATTTT. Encoded protein: CASSALRQGTDTQYF.

This rearrangement joins TRBV7-9 to TRBJ2-5; tentatively, D is TRBD1 (5 bases). There are 16 residues in the CDR3. V dropped 3 bases and J dropped 3 bases, with 17 bases sitting between them. CDR1 is SEHNR, CDR2 FQNEAQ, per germline (reference sequence). DNA of the CDR3: TGTGCCAGCAGCTTTTTCAGGGAAAGGCCAAAAGAGACCCAGTACTTC. It yields the protein CASSFFRERPKETQYF.

A few counts support this clonotype. This CDR3 reads CASSQRTGSGANVLTF. CDR3 in DNA: TGCGCCAGCAGCCAAAGGACAGGCTCTGGGGCCAACGTCCTGACTTTC. J is TRBJ2-6 and V is TRBV4-3, with TRBD1 matching over 7 bases. V dropped 2 bases and J dropped 0; count of bases not matched to a gene: 1. The CDR3 contains 16 residues. The germline V gene encodes CDR1 LGHNA and CDR2 YSLEER.

This chain links TRBV9 with TRBJ2-7; D remains ambiguous. The V gene lost 0 bases and the J gene lost 0 bases, with 10 bases spanning the gap. From germline, CDR1 is SGDLS and CDR2 YYNGEE. CDR3 length: 15 residues. As DNA, the CDR3 is TGTGCCAGCAGCGTAGGAACCTTTAGCTCCTACGAGCAGTACTTC. This sequence encodes CASSVGTFSSYEQYF.

The chain combines TRBV5-1 with TRBJ2-7, with D possibly matching TRBD2 (6 bases). V lost 4 bases, J lost 5 bases, and 16 bases lay in between. Germline assignment: CDR1 SGHRS and CDR2 YFSETQ. This CDR3 spans 14 amino acids. The CDR3 sequence: CASSTGSEGNEQYF. The CDR3 DNA sequence: TGCGCCAGCAGCACGGGGTCGGAGGGGAACGAGCAGTACTTC.

This clonotype has a count of ten or more. The chain employs TRBV7-9 and TRBJ2-2; 7 nucleotides match TRBD1. V shed 6 bases, J shed 2 bases, and the junction held 6 bases outside the gene matches. This CDR3 spans 15 amino acids. Germline V CDR1 and CDR2: SEHNR, FQNEAQ (reference sequence). The CDR3 region is CASRTGALNTGELFF. The CDR3 DNA follows: TGTGCCAGCAGAACAGGGGCCTTAAACACCGGGGAGCTGTTTTTT. The full variable domain, rest sourced from reference TRBV7-9 and TRBJ2-2, is DTGVSQNPRHKITKRGQNVTFRCDPISEHNRLYWYRQTLGQGPEFLTYFQNEAQLEKSRLLSDRFSAERPKGSFSTLEIQRTEQGDSAMYLCASRTGALNTGELFFGEGSRLTVL.

This rearrangement joins TRBV6-2 or TRBV6-3 to TRBJ2-7; 12 nucleotides line up with TRBD2. The ends lost 5 bases at V and 9 bases at J; junction bases unmatched: 8. CDR1 and CDR2 from the germline V gene are MNHEY and SVGEGT. This CDR3 is 14 amino acids long. For the CDR3, the DNA is TGTGCCAGCAGTAGGACTAGCGGGGCTTCCGGGCAGTACTTC. Its protein product is CASSRTSGASGQYF.

V gene TRBV12-3 or TRBV12-4 combines with J gene TRBJ2-1, with D maybe TRBD1 (6 bases). The length of the CDR3 is 15 residues. V was trimmed by 0 bases and J by 6 bases, leaving 12 bases between them. CDR3 residues: CASSLAGKGVNEQFF. The CDR3 DNA sequence: TGTGCCAGCAGTTTAGCCGGGAAGGGGGTCAATGAGCAGTTCTTC.